The 7 T cell receptor beta chains given below trace back to one sample, sequenced in a study of cytomegalovirus exposure and HLA in healthy donors. The PCR employed 60 Vbeta primers together with 13 Jbeta primers. The repertoire was sequenced with immunoSEQ multiplex PCR; TCRdb's copy has only in-frame clones and lacks some. The sample has some 150,000 clones; around 79% are singletons. Material: PBMCs. The receptor source for this set is a man aged 25-45 years in good health and CMV-seropositive.

The rearrangement uses TRBV29-1 and TRBJ1-1, with 7 bases lining up with TRBD1. Germline assignment: CDR1 SQVTM and CDR2 ANQGSEA. J lost 6 bases, V lost 6 bases, and 13 bases had no gene match. This CDR3 is 14 amino acids long. The CDR3: CSVALLDRPSEAFF. In nucleotides, the CDR3 is TGCAGCGTGGCCCTCTTGGACAGGCCCTCTGAAGCTTTCTTT.

This rearrangement joins TRBV14 to TRBJ2-1; 8 bases are shared with TRBD2. The CDR3 spans 17 residues. Germline V CDR1 and CDR2: SGHDN, FVKESK. After removal of 4 bases from V and 5 bases from J, the junction contained 13 bases not matched to a gene. Here the CDR3 DNA reads TGTGCCAGCAGCCCCCCAGGGCACGGGGGGGATAACAATGAGCAGTTCTTC. Protein: CASSPPGHGGDNNEQFF.

In its sample, this clone was seen a few times. The chain carries TRBV14 and TRBJ2-7; 9 nucleotides match TRBD1. Germline values: CDR1 SGHDN, CDR2 FVKESK. With V trimmed by 6 bases and J by 4 bases, 7 bases remained unmatched. The length of the CDR3 is 14 residues. CDR3 sequence reads: CASSTTGGRYEQYF. CDR3 coding DNA: TGTGCCAGCAGTACCACAGGGGGCAGGTACGAGCAGTACTTC.

V and J are TRBV27 and TRBJ2-5; the D gene is possibly TRBD2 (5 bases). Trimming removed 4 bases from V and 7 bases from J, with 13 bases in between. The CDR3 runs to 13 residues. From germline, CDR1 is MNHEY and CDR2 SMNVEV (reference sequence). In DNA, the CDR3 is TGTGCCAGCAGTTCCCCCCCACGGGGGACCCAGTACTTC. This translates into CASSSPPRGTQYF.

The chain joins TRBV11-2 to TRBJ2-3, with 10 positions matching TRBD2. Germline CDR1 reads SGHAT; CDR2 reads FQNNGV. V dropped 3 bases and J dropped 6; count of bases not matched to a gene: 3. This CDR3 is built from 14 residues. CDR3 sequence reads: CASSLGLARDTQYF. CDR3 bases: TGTGCCAGCAGCTTGGGACTAGCGAGGGATACGCAGTATTTT. The full variable domain, rest sourced from reference TRBV11-2 and TRBJ2-3, is EAGVAQSPRYKIIEKRQSVAFWCNPISGHATLYWYQQILGQGPKLLIQFQNNGVVDDSQLPKDRFSAERLKGVDSTLKIQPAKLEDSAVYLCASSLGLARDTQYFGPGTRLTVL.

V gene TRBV6-5 combines with J gene TRBJ1-1; 9 bases are a match to TRBD1. The germline CDR1 and CDR2 sequences are MNHEY and SVGAGI. V shed 6 bases and J 4 bases; nucleotides not matched to a gene: 9. The CDR3 has 15 residues. The CDR3 loop reads CASSRSGQGGTEAFF. As DNA, the CDR3 is TGTGCCAGCAGCCGTTCGGGACAGGGTGGCACTGAAGCTTTCTTT.

The chain combines TRBV11-2 with TRBJ2-2; D not resolved. CDR1 and CDR2 (germline): SGHAT, FQNNGV. The CDR3 spans 16 residues. Between the trimmed V and J ends, which lost 0 bases and 4 bases, there was a span of 12 bases. CDR3 sequence reads: CASSLDSGLGTGELFF. CDR3 bases: TGTGCCAGCAGCTTAGATTCCGGGTTAGGCACCGGGGAGCTGTTTTTT.